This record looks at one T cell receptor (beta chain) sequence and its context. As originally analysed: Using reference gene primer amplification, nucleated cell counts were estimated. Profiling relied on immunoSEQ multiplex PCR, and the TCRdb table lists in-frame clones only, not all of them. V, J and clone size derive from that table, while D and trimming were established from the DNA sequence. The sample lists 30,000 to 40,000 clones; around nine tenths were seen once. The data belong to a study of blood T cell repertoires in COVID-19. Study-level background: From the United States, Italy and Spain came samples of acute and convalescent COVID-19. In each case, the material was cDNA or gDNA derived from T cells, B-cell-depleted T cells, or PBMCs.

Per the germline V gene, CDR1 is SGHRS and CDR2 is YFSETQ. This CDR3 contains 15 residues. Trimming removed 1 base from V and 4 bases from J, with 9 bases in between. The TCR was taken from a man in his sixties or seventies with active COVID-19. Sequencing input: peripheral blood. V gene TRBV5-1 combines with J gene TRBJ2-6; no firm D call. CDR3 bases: TGCGCCAGCAGCTTGAGAGTGGAGGGGGCCAACGTCCTGACTTTC. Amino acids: CASSLRVEGANVLTF.